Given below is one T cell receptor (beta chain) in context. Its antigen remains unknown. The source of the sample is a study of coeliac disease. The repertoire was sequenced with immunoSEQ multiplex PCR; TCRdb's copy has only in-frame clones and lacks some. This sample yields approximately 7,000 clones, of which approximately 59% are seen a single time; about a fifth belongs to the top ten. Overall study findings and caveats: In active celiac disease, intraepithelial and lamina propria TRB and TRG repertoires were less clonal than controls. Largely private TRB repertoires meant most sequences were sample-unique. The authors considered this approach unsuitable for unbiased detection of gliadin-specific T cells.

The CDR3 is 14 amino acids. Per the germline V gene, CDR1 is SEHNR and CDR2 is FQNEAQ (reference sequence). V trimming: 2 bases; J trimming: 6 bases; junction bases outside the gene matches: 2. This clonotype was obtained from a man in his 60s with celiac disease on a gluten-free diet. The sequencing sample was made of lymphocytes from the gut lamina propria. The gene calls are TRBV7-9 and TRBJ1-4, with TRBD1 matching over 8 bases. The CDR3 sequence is CASSLNRGDEKLFF. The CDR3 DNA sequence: TGTGCCAGCAGCTTAAACAGGGGGGATGAAAAACTGTTTTTT.